Detailed here is one T cell receptor beta chain. Its cognate antigen is unknown. The identical CDR3 is also encoded by other nucleotide sequences in the sample. The sample is drawn from a study of shared clonotypes between healthy human individuals. Whole-study results and caveats: Read depth was anticipated to influence clonotype sharing among donors.

Per germline, CDR1 KGHSH and CDR2 LQKENI. CDR3 length equals 12 residues. Trimming left V 6 bases short and J 0 bases short, with 4 bases between. Original methodology: Quality scores were absent from the junction-only immunoSEQ sequences, so filtering differed. The assay was immunoSEQ multiplex PCR, and TCRdb's table has in-frame clones only and misses some. Clonal size and the V and J genes are those of that table, whereas D and trimming came from the DNA. In the table there are under 1,100,000 clones, approximately 78% of which are singletons. This TCR was recovered from a man between 18 and 29 years old in good health. Some clones in this sample may be carry-over from other donors' samples. This chain connects TRBV18 to TRBJ2-3, with D unresolved. Specimen: memory CD4+ T cells from PBMCs. Noted subset: CD45RA-negative fraction. CDR3 sequence: CASSPSTDTQYF. DNA of the CDR3: TGTGCCAGCTCGCCGAGCACAGATACGCAGTATTTT.